Following are 2 T cell receptor beta chains from one sample sequenced in a study of T cell changes during pregnancy in multiple sclerosis. TCRdb's copy holds only in-frame clones and misses some; the assay was immunoSEQ multiplex PCR. The profile covers some 20,000 clones, with 88% appearing a single time and approximately 1.3% taken by the ten largest. Source: CD4+ T cells from peripheral blood mononuclear cells, taken in the first trimester of pregnancy. These TCRs come from a female donor in good health, enrolled as a control in a pregnancy study.

The chain couples TRBV7-9 to TRBJ1-6; TRBD1 is a possible D gene (6 bases). The CDR3 is 17 amino acids. CDR1 is SEHNR and CDR2 is FQNEAQ in the germline V gene (reference sequence). The V end was cut by 1 base, the J end by 4 bases, with 14 bases between. CDR3 coding DNA: TGTGCCAGCAGCTTAGGACAGGACCCGTGGTATAATTCACCCCTCCACTTT. This encodes CASSLGQDPWYNSPLHF.

The rearrangement uses TRBV6-5 and TRBJ1-2; 8 bases agree with TRBD1. The CDR3 contains 13 residues. Unmatched junction bases numbered 2, after V lost 0 bases and J lost 8 bases. Per the germline V gene, CDR1 is MNHEY and CDR2 is SVGAGI. CDR3 region: CASSYSSGGGYTF. Here the CDR3 DNA reads TGTGCCAGCAGTTACTCCTCAGGGGGCGGCTACACCTTC.